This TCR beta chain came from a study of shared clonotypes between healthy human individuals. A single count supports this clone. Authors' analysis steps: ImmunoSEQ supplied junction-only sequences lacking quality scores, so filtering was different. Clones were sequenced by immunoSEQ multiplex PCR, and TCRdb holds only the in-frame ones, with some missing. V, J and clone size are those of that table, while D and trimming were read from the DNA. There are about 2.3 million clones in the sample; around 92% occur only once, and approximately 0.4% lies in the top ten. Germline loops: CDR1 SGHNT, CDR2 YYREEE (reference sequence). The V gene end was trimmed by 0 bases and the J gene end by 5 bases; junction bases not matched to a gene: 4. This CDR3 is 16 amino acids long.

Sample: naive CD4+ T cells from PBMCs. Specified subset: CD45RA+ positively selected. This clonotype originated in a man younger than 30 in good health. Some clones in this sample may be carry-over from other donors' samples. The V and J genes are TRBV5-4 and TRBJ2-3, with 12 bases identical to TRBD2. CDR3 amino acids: CASSLGLAGAGDTQYF. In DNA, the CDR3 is TGTGCCAGCAGCTTGGGACTAGCGGGAGCGGGAGATACGCAGTATTTT.